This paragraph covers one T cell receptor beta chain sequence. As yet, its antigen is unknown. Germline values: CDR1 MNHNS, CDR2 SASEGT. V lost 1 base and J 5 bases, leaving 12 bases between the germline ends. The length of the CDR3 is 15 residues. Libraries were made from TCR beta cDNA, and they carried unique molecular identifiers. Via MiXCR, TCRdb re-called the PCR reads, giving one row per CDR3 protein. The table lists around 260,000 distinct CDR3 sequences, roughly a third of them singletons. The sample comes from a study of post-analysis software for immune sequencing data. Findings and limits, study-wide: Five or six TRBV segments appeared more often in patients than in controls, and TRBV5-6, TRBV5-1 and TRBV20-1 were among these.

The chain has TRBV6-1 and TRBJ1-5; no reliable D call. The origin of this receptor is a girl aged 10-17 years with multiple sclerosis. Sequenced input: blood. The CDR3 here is CASSEDPGGHQPQHF. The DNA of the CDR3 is TGTGCCAGCAGTGAAGACCCCGGCGGGCATCAGCCCCAGCATTTT.